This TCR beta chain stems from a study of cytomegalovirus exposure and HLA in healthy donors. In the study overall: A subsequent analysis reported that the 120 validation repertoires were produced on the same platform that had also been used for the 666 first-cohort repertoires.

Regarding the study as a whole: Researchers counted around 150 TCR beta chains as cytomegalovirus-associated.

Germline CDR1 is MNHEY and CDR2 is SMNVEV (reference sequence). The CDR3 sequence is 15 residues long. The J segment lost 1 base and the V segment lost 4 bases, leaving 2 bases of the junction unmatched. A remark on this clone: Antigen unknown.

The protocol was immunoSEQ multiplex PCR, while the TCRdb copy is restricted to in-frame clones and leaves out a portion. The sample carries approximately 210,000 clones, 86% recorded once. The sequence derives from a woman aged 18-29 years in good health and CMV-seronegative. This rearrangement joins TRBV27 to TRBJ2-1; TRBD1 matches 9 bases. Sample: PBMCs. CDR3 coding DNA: TGTGCCAGCAGTTCAGACAGGGGGTCCTACAATGAGCAGTTCTTC. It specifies CASSSDRGSYNEQFF.